Listed here is a single T cell receptor beta chain. Repertoires were generated with immunoSEQ multiplex PCR, while TCRdb's copy carries only in-frame clones and drops some. The sample has roughly 160,000 clones, around 90% seen once. Germline CDR1 and CDR2: MNHEY and SVGEGT. The V and J ends lost 4 bases and 6 bases respectively, with 7 bases between them. There are 11 residues in the CDR3. The data are from a study of T cell responses to AZD1222 COVID-19 vaccine. This rearrangement joins TRBV6-2 or TRBV6-3 to TRBJ2-7; the D is unclear. Sequenced here: peripheral blood, sampled on day 0 of AZD1222 vaccination. The TCR originated in an adult in good health. The CDR3 bases are TGTGCCAGCAGTTCGTCAACCGAGCAGTACTTC. Its translation is CASSSSTEQYF.